The next 30 T cell receptor beta chains were all read from a single sample in a study of CD8 T cells in Susac syndrome. An amount of RNA that ranged from about 0.45 to 1 ug was reverse transcribed with random hexamers. TCRdb used MiXCR to reprocess the immunoSEQ multiplex PCR reads, holding one entry per CDR3 protein. The table includes 300,000 to 350,000 distinct CDR3 sequences, about 90% detected once. Source material: CD4+ T cells from PBMCs. These receptors were taken from a human donor with multiple sclerosis.

The table lists this clonotype with a count of one. V is TRBV20-1 and J is TRBJ2-6, with a weak D call TRBD1 (6 bases). The CDR3 spans 14 residues. The V end lost 5 bases, the J end lost 2 bases, and 10 bases lay between the germline ends. Germline V CDR1 and CDR2: DFQATT, SNEGSKA (reference sequence). The DNA for the CDR3 is TGCAGTGCTGCACAGGGCCCTGGGGCCAACGTCCTGACTTTC. As protein: CSAAQGPGANVLTF.

V gene TRBV5-1 combines with J gene TRBJ1-2; D is unresolved. V was trimmed by 5 bases and J by 2 bases, leaving 13 bases between them. From germline, CDR1 is SGHRS and CDR2 YFSETQ. CDR3 size: 14 residues. The CDR3 DNA follows: TGCGCCAGCAGGGAAGGATACAAGAACTATGGCTACACCTTC. The encoded protein is CASREGYKNYGYTF.

The rearrangement links TRBV9 to TRBJ2-5; D possibly matches TRBD1 or TRBD2 (6 bases each). V lost 0 bases, J lost 5 bases, and 20 bases lay in between. The CDR3 length is 17 residues. Per germline, CDR1 SGDLS and CDR2 YYNGEE. The CDR3 here is CASSVAPPGTQGETQYF. CDR3 nucleotides: TGTGCCAGCAGCGTAGCACCCCCCGGGACTCAGGGGGAGACCCAGTACTTC.

The genes are TRBV5-4 and TRBJ2-3; D not resolved. Germline V gene data show CDR1 as SGHNT and CDR2 as YYREEE (reference sequence). V shed 2 bases and J shed 2 bases, with 9 bases lying between them. This CDR3 region has 14 residues. The CDR3 region is CASSFEAHTDTQYF. DNA of the CDR3: TGTGCCAGCAGCTTCGAGGCTCACACAGATACGCAGTATTTT.

CDR3: CASSFLFSKQFF. CDR3 sequence (DNA): TGTGCCAGCAGTTTCCTTTTCTCAAAGCAGTTCTTC. This sequence joins TRBV12-3 or TRBV12-4 and TRBJ2-1; D unresolved. There are 12 residues in the CDR3. Trimming removed 3 bases from V and 11 bases from J, with 11 bases in between.

This sequence joins TRBV18 and TRBJ1-1; D is possibly TRBD1 (6 bases). Germline lookup yields CDR1 KGHSH and CDR2 LQKENI. The V gene lost 2 bases and the J gene lost 0 bases, with 13 bases spanning the gap. The CDR3 is 16 residues long. Here the CDR3 reads CASSPTLTGVNTEAFF. In nucleotides, the CDR3 is TGTGCCAGCTCACCAACCTTGACAGGCGTGAACACTGAAGCTTTCTTT.

V is TRBV7-8 and J is TRBJ2-1, with 9 bases fitting TRBD2. V lost 3 bases, J lost 10 bases, and 13 bases stayed unmatched. Germline V lookup: CDR1 SGHVS, CDR2 FQNEAQ. The CDR3 consists of 16 residues. CDR3 bases: TGTGCCAGCAGCTTTACGGTAGCGGGAGTCGGGTTCGAGCAGTTCTTC. It is translated as CASSFTVAGVGFEQFF.

V and J are TRBV7-2 and TRBJ2-1; TRBD1 matches 7 bases. Per germline, CDR1 SGHTA and CDR2 FQGNSA. The CDR3 loop spans 14 amino acids. J was trimmed by 12 bases and V by 0 bases; bases with no gene match: 8. The CDR3 sequence: CASSLAFAGGRQFF. The CDR3 DNA reads TGTGCCAGCAGCTTAGCGTTTGCAGGGGGTCGGCAGTTCTTC.

The genes are TRBV12-3 or TRBV12-4 and TRBJ1-5, with unresolved D. V was shortened by 6 bases and J by 4 bases, with 7 bases between the two germline ends. This CDR3 comprises 12 residues. CDR3 protein: CASSQQNQPQHF. The DNA for the CDR3 is TGTGCCAGCAGCCAACAAAATCAGCCCCAGCATTTT.

This clonotype appeared once. This chain joins TRBV30 and TRBJ2-7; unclear D gene. The CDR3 sequence is 15 residues long. Germline lookup yields CDR1 GTSNPN and CDR2 SVGIG (reference sequence). V was pared by 1 base and J by 5 bases, with 18 bases between. The CDR3 here is CAWSGIHPYKDEQYF. CDR3 DNA: TGTGCCTGGAGTGGGATACACCCCTACAAGGACGAGCAGTACTTC.

The chain couples TRBV6-5 to TRBJ1-4; D unclear. Germline lookup yields CDR1 MNHEY and CDR2 SVGAGI. Between the trimmed V and J ends, which lost 1 base and 0 bases, there was a span of 12 bases. The CDR3 contains 17 residues. CDR3 in amino acids: CASSYYRTPATNEKLFF. CDR3 DNA sequence: TGTGCCAGCAGTTACTATAGGACGCCTGCAACTAATGAAAAACTGTTTTTT.

This chain's CDR3 is CASNQRSGNQPQHF. The CDR3 coding sequence is TGTGCCAGCAACCAAAGGTCTGGCAATCAGCCCCAGCATTTT. The chain carries TRBV2 and TRBJ1-5, with unresolved D. Trimming cost V 7 bases and J 2 bases, with 12 bases left between them. This CDR3 is built from 14 residues. CDR1 is SNHLY, CDR2 FYNNEI, per germline.

The chain couples TRBV5-1 to TRBJ2-4; D may be TRBD1 (6 bases). Looked up from germline, CDR1 is SGHRS and CDR2 is YFSETQ. This CDR3 spans 16 amino acids. The V end lost 2 bases, the J end lost 5 bases, and 17 bases lay between the germline ends. CDR3 residues: CASSFSPTGMENIQYF. CDR3 DNA: TGCGCCAGCAGCTTTTCCCCTACAGGGATGGAAAACATTCAGTACTTC.

The chain has TRBV29-1 and TRBJ2-5, with D possibly matching TRBD2 (5 bases). The CDR3 spans 14 residues. The V end lost 2 bases, the J end lost 4 bases, and 14 bases lay between the germline ends. Germline values: CDR1 SQVTM, CDR2 ANQGSEA. The CDR3 bases are TGCAGCGTTGAAATGGGATCCCGGGGAGAGACCCAGTACTTC. Protein: CSVEMGSRGETQYF. Full variable domain (rest looked up from reference TRBV29-1 and TRBJ2-5): SAVISQKPSRDICQRGTSLTIQCQVDSQVTMMFWYRQQPGQSLTLIATANQGSEATYESGFVIDKFPISRPNLTFSTLTVSNMSPEDSSIYLCSVEMGSRGETQYFGPGTRLLVL.

V and J are TRBV20-1 and TRBJ2-7; 7 nucleotides line up with TRBD1. Per germline, CDR1 DFQATT and CDR2 SNEGSKA (reference sequence). This CDR3 spans 15 amino acids. V was clipped by 4 bases and J by 3 bases; unmatched bases: 12. The CDR3 here is CSATPTGDRGYEQYF. In nucleotides, the CDR3 is TGCAGTGCTACACCTACAGGGGATCGGGGCTACGAGCAGTACTTC.

The chain couples TRBV5-1 to TRBJ2-1; TRBD1 agrees at 10 bases. With 0 bases clipped from V and 2 bases from J, the junction kept 5 bases outside the gene matches. CDR1 and CDR2 from the germline V gene are SGHRS and YFSETQ. This CDR3 spans 17 amino acids. CDR3 sequence reads: CASSLVPGQGAYNEQFF. In DNA form, the CDR3 reads TGCGCCAGCAGCTTGGTCCCCGGACAGGGGGCCTACAATGAGCAGTTCTTC. Variable domain in full (rest from reference TRBV5-1 and TRBJ2-1): KAGVTQTPRYLIKTRGQQVTLSCSPISGHRSVSWYQQTPGQGLQFLFEYFSETQRNKGNFPGRFSGRQFSNSRSEMNVSTLELGDSALYLCASSLVPGQGAYNEQFFGPGTRLTVL.

In its sample, this clonotype was seen once. This chain joins TRBV6-1 and TRBJ1-4; the match to TRBD1 covers 8 bases. Per germline, CDR1 MNHNS and CDR2 SASEGT. V lost 5 bases, J lost 2 bases, and 10 bases stayed unmatched. CDR3 length: 17 residues. CDR3 DNA: TGTGCCAGCAGTCCCGGACAGGGTGGCTACACTAATGAAAAACTGTTTTTT. As protein: CASSPGQGGYTNEKLFF.

The chain links TRBV7-2 to TRBJ2-1; 13 nucleotides align to TRBD2. The germline V gene encodes CDR1 SGHTA and CDR2 FQGNSA. The V segment lost 0 bases and the J segment 7 bases; nucleotides outside the gene matches: 9. CDR3 length equals 18 residues. CDR3 DNA: TGTGCCAGCAGCTTAGCGATGAAAGGACTAGCGGGGGAGAATGAGCAGTTCTTC. Its translation: CASSLAMKGLAGENEQFF.

The chain links TRBV5-1 to TRBJ1-2; TRBD1 matches 10 bases. The V gene end was trimmed by 2 bases and the J gene end by 13 bases; junction bases not matched to a gene: 11. The CDR3 sequence is 14 residues long. Germline assignment: CDR1 SGHRS and CDR2 YFSETQ. CDR3 sequence: CASSLTRDRGPCTF. CDR3 coding DNA: TGCGCCAGCAGCTTAACCCGGGACAGGGGCCCGTGCACCTTC.

This clonotype was seen only once. V usage is TRBV5-1 and J usage is TRBJ2-7; 7 bases fit TRBD2. The J segment lost 7 bases and the V segment lost 2 bases, leaving 9 bases of the junction unmatched. Germline V gene lookup returns CDR1 SGHRS and CDR2 YFSETQ. CDR3 length equals 14 residues. This CDR3 is CASSFPGGTGEQYF. The CDR3 nucleotides are TGCGCCAGCAGCTTCCCCGGGGGGACTGGGGAGCAGTACTTC.

The chain joins TRBV7-3 to TRBJ2-5, with D perhaps TRBD1 (5 bases). The V and J ends lost 1 base and 1 base respectively, with 16 bases between them. The germline CDR1 and CDR2 sequences are SGHTA and FQGTGA. The CDR3 is made up of 17 amino acids. CDR3 in DNA: TGTGCCAGCAGCTTAATTCCTGTAGGAAGGGGCCAAGAGACCCAGTACTTC. Amino acids: CASSLIPVGRGQETQYF.

This clonotype showed up just a few times. The rearrangement uses TRBV20-1 and TRBJ2-5; D is possibly TRBD2 (5 bases). Germline V gene lookup returns CDR1 DFQATT and CDR2 SNEGSKA (reference sequence). The CDR3 is 11 residues long. Trimming pared 3 bases from V and 4 bases from J, leaving 6 bases between. The CDR3 region is CSARGRETQYF. The DNA for the CDR3 is TGCAGTGCTAGGGGGAGAGAGACCCAGTACTTC.

V gene TRBV7-2 combines with J gene TRBJ2-5; D remains unclear. The CDR3 is 11 amino acids. The V gene's germline CDR1 is SGHTA and CDR2 FQGNSA. Trimming removed 3 bases from V and 7 bases from J, with 6 bases in between. The CDR3 protein is CASSFGWTQYF. In nucleotides, the CDR3 is TGTGCCAGCAGCTTTGGGTGGACCCAGTACTTC.

The rearrangement uses TRBV29-1 and TRBJ2-3; TRBD2 might be the D (5 bases). The CDR3 extends over 14 amino acids. Between the trimmed V and J ends, which lost 2 bases and 4 bases, there was a span of 13 bases. From germline, CDR1 is SQVTM and CDR2 ANQGSEA. The chain's CDR3 is CSVEIGAGPDTQYF. For the CDR3, the DNA is TGCAGCGTTGAAATCGGTGCGGGCCCAGATACGCAGTATTTT.

This rearrangement joins TRBV2 to TRBJ2-1; 14 bases agree with TRBD2. From germline, CDR1 is SNHLY and CDR2 FYNNEI. The CDR3 runs 14 residues. V dropped 8 bases and J dropped 9; count of bases not matched to a gene: 6. The CDR3 region is CASRLAGGSGEQFF. The CDR3 DNA is TGTGCCAGCCGACTAGCGGGAGGGAGCGGTGAGCAGTTCTTC.

The chain couples TRBV2 to TRBJ1-2; 8 bases are a match to TRBD1. The CDR3 contains 14 residues. The V gene end was trimmed by 9 bases and the J gene end by 4 bases; junction bases not matched to a gene: 10. CDR1 and CDR2 (germline): SNHLY, FYNNEI. The CDR3 reads CASDGQGGIYGYTF. The CDR3 DNA follows: TGTGCCAGTGATGGACAGGGCGGTATCTATGGCTACACCTTC. The full variable domain, rest sourced from reference TRBV2 and TRBJ1-2, is EPEVTQTPSHQVTQMGQEVILRCVPISNHLYFYWYRQILGQKVEFLVSFYNNEISEKSEIFDDQFSVERPDGSNFTLKIRSTKLEDSAMYFCASDGQGGIYGYTFGSGTRLTVV.

This chain joins TRBV12-3 or TRBV12-4 and TRBJ1-3; D remains ambiguous. V lost 10 bases and J 0 bases, leaving 10 bases between the germline ends. This CDR3 is built from 13 residues. For the CDR3, the DNA is TGTGCCACCGACACAGCCTCTGGAAACACCATATATTTT. Its translation is CATDTASGNTIYF.

The genes are TRBV12-5 and TRBJ2-2; 9 nucleotides line up with TRBD1. V was clipped by 6 bases and J by 5 bases; unmatched bases: 7. Germline CDR1 reads LGHNT; CDR2 reads FRNRAP. The CDR3 runs to 15 residues. CDR3 sequence reads: CASGPGQGLTGELFF. CDR3 DNA: TGTGCTAGTGGCCCGGGACAGGGATTAACCGGGGAGCTGTTTTTT.

This chain links TRBV19 with TRBJ1-1, with a possible D match to TRBD1 (6 bases). Germline V gene lookup returns CDR1 LNHDA and CDR2 SQIVND (reference sequence). The V gene lost 6 bases and the J gene lost 1 base, with 15 bases spanning the gap. The CDR3 runs 15 residues. The CDR3 DNA reads as TGTGCCAGTAGGGGGTTTGTGGGGGCGAACACTGAAGCTTTCTTT. It is translated as CASRGFVGANTEAFF. Based on the CDR3 plus reference TRBV19 and TRBJ1-1, the full variable domain is DGGITQSPKYLFRKEGQNVTLSCEQNLNHDAMYWYRQDPGQGLRLIYYSQIVNDFQKGDIAEGYSVSREKKESFPLTVTSAQKNPTAFYLCASRGFVGANTEAFFGQGTRLTVV.

The chain recombines TRBV20-1 with TRBJ2-1; D is perhaps TRBD2 (6 bases). V was shortened by 5 bases and J by 0 bases, with 14 bases between the two germline ends. CDR3 size: 15 residues. CDR1 is DFQATT and CDR2 is SNEGSKA in the germline V gene (reference sequence). CDR3 loop: CSAGGLAVSYNEQFF. CDR3 nucleotides: TGCAGTGCTGGAGGGCTAGCTGTCTCCTACAATGAGCAGTTCTTC.